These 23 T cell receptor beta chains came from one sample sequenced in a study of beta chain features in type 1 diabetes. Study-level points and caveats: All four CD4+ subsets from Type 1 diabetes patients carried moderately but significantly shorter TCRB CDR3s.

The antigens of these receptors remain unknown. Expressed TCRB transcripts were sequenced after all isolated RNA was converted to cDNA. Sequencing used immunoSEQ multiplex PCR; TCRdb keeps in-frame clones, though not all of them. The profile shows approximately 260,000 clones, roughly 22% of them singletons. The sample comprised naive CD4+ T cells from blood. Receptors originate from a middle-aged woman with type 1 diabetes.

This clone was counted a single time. DNA for the CDR3: TGTGCCAGCAGCGACCCAGCGGGAGGGCCCGAGGATACGCAGTATTTT. Translating gives CASSDPAGGPEDTQYF. The gene calls are TRBV9 and TRBJ2-3; 10 bases agree with TRBD2. V was clipped by 3 bases and J by 6 bases; unmatched bases: 10. This CDR3 has 16 amino acids. Germline V lookup: CDR1 SGDLS, CDR2 YYNGEE. The full variable domain, its missing parts supplied by reference TRBV9 and TRBJ2-3, is DSGVTQTPKHLITATGQRVTLRCSPRSGDLSVYWYQQSLDQGLQFLIQYYNGEERAKGNILERFSAQQFPDLHSELNLSSLELGDSALYFCASSDPAGGPEDTQYFGPGTRLTVL.

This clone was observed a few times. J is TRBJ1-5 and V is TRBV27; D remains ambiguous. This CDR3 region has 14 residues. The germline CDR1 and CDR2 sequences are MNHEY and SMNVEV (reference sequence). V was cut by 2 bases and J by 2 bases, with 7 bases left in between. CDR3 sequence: CASSLVRGNQPQHF. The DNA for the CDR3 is TGTGCCAGCAGTTTAGTGAGGGGCAATCAGCCCCAGCATTTT.

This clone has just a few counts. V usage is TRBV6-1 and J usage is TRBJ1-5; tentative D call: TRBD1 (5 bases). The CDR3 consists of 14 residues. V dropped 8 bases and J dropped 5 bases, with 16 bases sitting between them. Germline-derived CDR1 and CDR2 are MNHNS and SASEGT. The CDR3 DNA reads TGTGCCAGCCTCCGGGTGGGGGGTGATCAGCCCCAGCATTTT. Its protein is CASLRVGGDQPQHF.

CDR3 region: CASSRTSGRETQYF. CDR3 in DNA: TGTGCCAGCAGTCGGACTAGCGGGAGGGAGACCCAGTACTTC. The gene calls are TRBV6-5 and TRBJ2-5; 14 nucleotides agree with TRBD2. This CDR3 is 14 amino acids long. Trimming took 5 bases from V and 5 from J; bases not matched to a gene: 1. Per the germline V gene, CDR1 is MNHEY and CDR2 is SVGAGI.

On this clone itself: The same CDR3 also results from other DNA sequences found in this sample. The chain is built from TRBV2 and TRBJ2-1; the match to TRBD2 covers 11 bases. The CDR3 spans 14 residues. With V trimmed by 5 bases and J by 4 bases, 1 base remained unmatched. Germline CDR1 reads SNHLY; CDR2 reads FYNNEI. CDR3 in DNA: TGTGCCAGCAGTCGGACTAGCGGGTACAATGAGCAGTTCTTC. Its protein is CASSRTSGYNEQFF.

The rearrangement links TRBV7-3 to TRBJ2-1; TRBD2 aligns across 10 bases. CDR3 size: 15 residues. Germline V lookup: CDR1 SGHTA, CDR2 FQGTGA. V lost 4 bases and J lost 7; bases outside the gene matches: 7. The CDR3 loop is CASSYPSGGMNEQFF. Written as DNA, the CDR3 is TGTGCCAGCAGCTACCCTAGCGGGGGAATGAATGAGCAGTTCTTC.

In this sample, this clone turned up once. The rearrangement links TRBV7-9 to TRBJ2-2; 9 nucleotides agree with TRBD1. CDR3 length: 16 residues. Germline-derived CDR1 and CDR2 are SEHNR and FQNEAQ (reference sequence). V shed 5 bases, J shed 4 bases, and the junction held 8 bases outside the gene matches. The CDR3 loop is CASSPGTGTFTGELFF. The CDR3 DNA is TGTGCCAGCAGCCCCGGGACAGGGACCTTCACCGGGGAGCTGTTTTTT.

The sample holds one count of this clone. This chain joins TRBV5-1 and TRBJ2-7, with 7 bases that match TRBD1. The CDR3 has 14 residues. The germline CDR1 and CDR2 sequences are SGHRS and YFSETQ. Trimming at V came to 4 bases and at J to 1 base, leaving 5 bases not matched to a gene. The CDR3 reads CASSPGTDSYEQYF. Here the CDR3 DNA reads TGCGCCAGCAGCCCGGGGACAGATTCCTACGAGCAGTACTTC.

In nucleotides, the CDR3 is TGTGCCAGCAGTGGGACAGGGGGCCGGGAGGAGACCCAGTACTTC. It translates to CASSGTGGREETQYF. The rearrangement links TRBV2 to TRBJ2-5, with 11 bases that match TRBD1. The CDR3 is made up of 15 amino acids. V lost 4 bases and J lost 5; bases outside the gene matches: 6. From germline, CDR1 is SNHLY and CDR2 FYNNEI.

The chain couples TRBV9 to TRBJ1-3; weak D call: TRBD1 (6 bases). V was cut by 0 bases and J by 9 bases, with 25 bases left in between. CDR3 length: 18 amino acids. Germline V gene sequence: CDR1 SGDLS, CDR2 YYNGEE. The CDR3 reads CASSVGPSRGRIGGTIYF. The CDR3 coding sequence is TGTGCCAGCAGCGTAGGGCCATCCAGGGGCCGCATAGGGGGCACCATATATTTT.

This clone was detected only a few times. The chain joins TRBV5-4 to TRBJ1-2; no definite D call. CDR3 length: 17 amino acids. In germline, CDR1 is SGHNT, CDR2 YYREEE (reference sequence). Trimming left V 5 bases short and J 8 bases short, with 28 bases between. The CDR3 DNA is TGTGCCAGCAGGGACCCATTCCCAAGCGGGGTCCTCGGAGGCTACACCTTC. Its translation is CASRDPFPSGVLGGYTF.

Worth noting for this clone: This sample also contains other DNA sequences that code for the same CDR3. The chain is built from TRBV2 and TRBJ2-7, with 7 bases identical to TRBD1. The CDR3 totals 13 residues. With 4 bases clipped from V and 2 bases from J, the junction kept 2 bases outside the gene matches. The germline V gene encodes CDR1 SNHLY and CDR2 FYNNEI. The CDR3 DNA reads TGTGCCAGCAGTGGACAGGGACCCTACGAGCAGTACTTC. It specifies CASSGQGPYEQYF.

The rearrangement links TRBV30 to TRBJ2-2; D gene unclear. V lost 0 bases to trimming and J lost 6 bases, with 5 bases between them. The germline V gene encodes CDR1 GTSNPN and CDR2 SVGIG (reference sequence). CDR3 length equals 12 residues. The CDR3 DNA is TGTGCCTGGAGTGTACTCGCCGGGGAGCTGTTTTTT. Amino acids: CAWSVLAGELFF.

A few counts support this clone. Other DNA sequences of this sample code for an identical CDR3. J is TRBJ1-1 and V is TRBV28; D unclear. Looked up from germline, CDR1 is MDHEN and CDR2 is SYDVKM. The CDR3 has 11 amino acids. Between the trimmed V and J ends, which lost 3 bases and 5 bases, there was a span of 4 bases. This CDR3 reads CASSLRTEAFF. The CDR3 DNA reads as TGTGCCAGCAGTTTGCGAACTGAAGCTTTCTTT.

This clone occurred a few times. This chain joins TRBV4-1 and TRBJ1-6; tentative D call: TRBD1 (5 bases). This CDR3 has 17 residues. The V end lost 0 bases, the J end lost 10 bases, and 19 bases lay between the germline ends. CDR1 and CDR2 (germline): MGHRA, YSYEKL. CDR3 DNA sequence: TGCGCCAGCAGCCAAGATCAGGGCAGGGCGACATACTCACCCCTCCACTTT. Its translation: CASSQDQGRATYSPLHF.

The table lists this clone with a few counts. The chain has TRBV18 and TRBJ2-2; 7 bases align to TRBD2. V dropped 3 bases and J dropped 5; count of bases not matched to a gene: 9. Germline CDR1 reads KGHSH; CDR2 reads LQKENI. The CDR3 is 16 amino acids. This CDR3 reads CASSPDLAGDTGELFF. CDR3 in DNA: TGTGCCAGCTCACCCGACTTGGCGGGAGATACCGGGGAGCTGTTTTTT. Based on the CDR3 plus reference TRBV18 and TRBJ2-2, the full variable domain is NAGVMQNPRHLVRRRGQEARLRCSPMKGHSHVYWYRQLPEEGLKFMVYLQKENIIDESGMPKERFSAEFPKEGPSILRIQQVVRGDSAAYFCASSPDLAGDTGELFFGEGSRLTVL.

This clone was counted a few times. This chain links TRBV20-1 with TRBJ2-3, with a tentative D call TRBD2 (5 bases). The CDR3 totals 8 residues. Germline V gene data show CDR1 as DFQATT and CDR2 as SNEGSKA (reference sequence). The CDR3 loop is CSSDTQYF. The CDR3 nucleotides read TGCTCTAGCGATACGCAGTATTTT.

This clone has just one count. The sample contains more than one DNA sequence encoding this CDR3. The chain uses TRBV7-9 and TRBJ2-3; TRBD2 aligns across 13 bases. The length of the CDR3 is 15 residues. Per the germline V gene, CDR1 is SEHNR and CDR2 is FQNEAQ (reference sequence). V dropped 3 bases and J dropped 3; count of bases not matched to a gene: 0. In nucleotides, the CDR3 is TGTGCCAGCAGCTTGACTAGCGGGAGGACAGATACGCAGTATTTT. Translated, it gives CASSLTSGRTDTQYF.

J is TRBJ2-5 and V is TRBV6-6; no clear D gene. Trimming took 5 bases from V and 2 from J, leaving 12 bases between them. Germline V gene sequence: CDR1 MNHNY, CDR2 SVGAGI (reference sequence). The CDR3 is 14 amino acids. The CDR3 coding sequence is TGTGCCAGCAGTCCTTTGACGGGTCAAGAGACCCAGTACTTC. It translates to CASSPLTGQETQYF.

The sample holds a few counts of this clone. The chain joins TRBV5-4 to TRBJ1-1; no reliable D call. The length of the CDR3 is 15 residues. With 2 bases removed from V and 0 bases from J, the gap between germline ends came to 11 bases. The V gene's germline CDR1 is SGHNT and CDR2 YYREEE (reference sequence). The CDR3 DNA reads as TGTGCCAGCAGCTTTTCGGTCTCCATGAACACTGAAGCTTTCTTT. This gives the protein CASSFSVSMNTEAFF.

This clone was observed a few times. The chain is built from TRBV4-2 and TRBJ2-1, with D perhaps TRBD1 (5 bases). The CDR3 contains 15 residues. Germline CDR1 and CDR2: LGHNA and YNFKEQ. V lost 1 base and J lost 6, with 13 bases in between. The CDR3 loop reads CASSQGKGPSNEQFF. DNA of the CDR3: TGTGCCAGCAGCCAAGGAAAGGGGCCTTCCAATGAGCAGTTCTTC.

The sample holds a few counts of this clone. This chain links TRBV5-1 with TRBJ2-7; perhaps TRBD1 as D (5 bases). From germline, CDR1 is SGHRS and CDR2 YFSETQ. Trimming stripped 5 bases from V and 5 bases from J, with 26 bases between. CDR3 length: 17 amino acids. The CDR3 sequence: CASRDSPQGLRTDEQYF. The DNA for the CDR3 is TGCGCCAGCAGGGATTCTCCGCAGGGCCTTAGAACAGACGAGCAGTACTTC.

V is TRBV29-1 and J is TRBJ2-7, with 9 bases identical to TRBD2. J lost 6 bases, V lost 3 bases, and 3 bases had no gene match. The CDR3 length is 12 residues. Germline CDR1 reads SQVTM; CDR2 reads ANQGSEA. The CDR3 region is CSVDRGGGEQYF. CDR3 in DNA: TGCAGCGTTGATCGCGGGGGGGGCGAGCAGTACTTC.